This TCR beta chain was sequenced during a study of T cells expressing NK-cell markers. Study-level information: The sequencing cohort of eight donors included seven HCMV-seropositive individuals and one seronegative individual. General study findings and limits: Similarly, these clonotypes led the CD3+CD56-NKG2C+ fraction as well in a few donors.

Remarks on this clonotype: What it recognizes is unknown.

TCRdb reprocessed the 5' RACE reads and reports one entry per CDR3 protein, with no DNA. This repertoire includes some 500,000 distinct CDR3 sequences. Per the germline V gene, CDR1 is MDHEN and CDR2 is SYDVKM. The CDR3 consists of 16 residues. This sequence was found in a woman between 50 and 59 years old in good health. The chain has TRBV28 and TRBJ2-2; TCRdb outputs TRBD2, but without DNA this stays unchecked. The source material was blood T cells: a sorted CD56 or NKG2C T cell subset, CD4+ or CD8+ T cells, or bulk PBMC T cells (not recorded which). The CDR3 is CASSLLRSGRDGELFF. The full variable domain, completed using reference TRBV28 and TRBJ2-2, is DVKVTQSSRYLVKRTGEKVFLECVQDMDHENMFWYRQDPGLGLRLIYFSYDVKMKEKGDIPEGYSVSREKKERFSLILESASTNQTSMYLCASSLLRSGRDGELFFGEGSRLTVL.